This T cell receptor (beta chain) appears in the sequencing data of a study of cytomegalovirus exposure and HLA in healthy donors. Findings of the study overall: Through in vitro validation, a few CMV-associated chains were shown to be specific for CMV antigens. Only CMV serostatus was available as immune exposure information. Most TCR beta V segments were productive about 87% or about 30% of the time in an earlier analysis.

Note on this clone: No antigen is known for it.

The PCR ran on 60 Vbeta and 13 Jbeta primers. Sequenced by immunoSEQ multiplex PCR; TCRdb stores in-frame clones only, minus some. Among about 160,000 clones listed, under 75% were seen once. Healthy bone marrow donors made up the cohort. With V trimmed by 6 bases and J by 6 bases, 4 bases remained unmatched. CDR3 length equals 14 residues. Germline CDR1 SGHRS, CDR2 YFSETQ. This TCR derives from a woman aged 55-70 years in good health and CMV-seropositive. What was sequenced was PBMCs. This chain connects TRBV5-1 to TRBJ2-1, with 12 bases aligning to TRBD2. The CDR3 coding sequence is TGCGCCAGCACCCTAGCGGGAGGGGCCAATGAGCAGTTCTTC. This translates into CASTLAGGANEQFF.